These 6 T cell receptor beta chains originate from one sample sequenced in a study of T cells in Graves' hyperthyroidism and ophthalmopathy. Amplification of TCR beta CDR3 regions used RNA as the template. An initial round of RT-PCR targeting the TCR CDR3 relied on the HTBI primer set. MiXCR, run by TCRdb on the multiplex PCR reads, gives a single entry per CDR3 protein. This table holds 560,000 or so distinct CDR3 sequences, just under 20% found once. The sample comprised blood. The receptors were sampled from a man aged 40-49 years with Graves' ophthalmopathy.

The gene calls are TRBV12-3 or TRBV12-4 and TRBJ2-7; D might be TRBD1 (6 bases). The V gene lost 3 bases and the J gene lost 6 bases, with 9 bases spanning the gap. The CDR3 is 12 amino acids. The CDR3: CASSFTGPEQYF. The CDR3 DNA reads TGTGCCAGCAGTTTCACAGGGCCCGAGCAGTACTTC.

In this sample, this clonotype turned up once. V usage is TRBV27 and J usage is TRBJ2-7; 9 bases align to TRBD1. There are 13 residues in the CDR3. The germline CDR1 and CDR2 sequences are MNHEY and SMNVEV (reference sequence). The J segment lost 4 bases and the V segment lost 7 bases, leaving 5 bases of the junction unmatched. CDR3 protein: CASTSGTGYEQYF. CDR3 coding DNA: TGTGCCAGCACCTCCGGGACAGGGTACGAGCAGTACTTC.

This clonotype has a count of ten or more. The rearrangement links TRBV6-5 to TRBJ2-4, with 8 bases matching TRBD1. In germline, CDR1 is MNHEY, CDR2 SVGAGI. This CDR3 has 15 amino acids. With V trimmed by 0 bases and J by 8 bases, 6 bases remained unmatched. DNA for the CDR3: TGTGCCAGCAGTTACTCCCCAGGGGGCAGGGACATTCAGTACTTC. Amino acid sequence: CASSYSPGGRDIQYF.

This clonotype was counted at least ten times. The V gene is TRBV5-1, the J gene TRBJ1-2, with 9 bases lining up with TRBD1. The CDR3 runs to 14 residues. J was trimmed by 4 bases and V by 4 bases; bases with no gene match: 5. Per the germline V gene, CDR1 is SGHRS and CDR2 is YFSETQ. CDR3 nucleotide sequence: TGCGCCAGCAGCCCTGTGGACAGGGGCTATGGCTACACCTTC. This codes for CASSPVDRGYGYTF.

In the case of this clonotype: Germline is not matched at one junction end, which may reflect a read error. The rearrangement uses TRBV27 and TRBJ2-7; 7 nucleotides agree with TRBD2. The CDR3 has 15 amino acids. Germline assignment: CDR1 MNHEY and CDR2 SMNVEV (reference sequence). The CDR3 DNA sequence: TGTGTCAGCAGTCTACTAGCGTCTCCATCCTACGAGCAGTACTTC. The encoded protein is CVSSLLASPSYEQYF.

This clonotype came up many times. The chain joins TRBV5-1 to TRBJ2-3; D unclear. CDR1 is SGHRS and CDR2 is YFSETQ in the germline V gene. V was shortened by 0 bases and J by 2 bases, with 10 bases between the two germline ends. The CDR3 has 15 amino acids. The CDR3 DNA reads TGCGCCAGCAGCTTGGGTCGGCAGAACACAGATACGCAGTATTTT. Its protein product is CASSLGRQNTDTQYF.